These T cell receptor beta chains were read from a single sample in a study of tumor-infiltrating lymphocytes in localized non-small cell lung cancer. Sequencing was performed with immunoSEQ multiplex PCR; in TCRdb, only in-frame clones are kept and a portion is missing. The table has thousands of clones, 60% to 80% seen once. Sequencing was carried out using uninvolved lung tissue not adjacent to the tumor. The receptors shown here come from a human donor with non-small cell lung cancer. The CDR3 runs from the conserved cysteine through the conserved F or W.

v_call cdr3_length cdr3_aa
TRBV28 12 CASSLDTGELFF
TRBV7-2 12 CASSSRGGIQYF
TRBV30 14 CAWTDRGYNSPLHF
TRBV6-1 13 CATRPGYNQPQHF
TRBV19 17 CASSIVRLAGGMYEQYF
TRBV20-1 11 CSASGSREQYF
TRBV20-1 11 CSAQVEETQYF
TRBV30 16 CAWSGHASGTSYGYTF
TRBV30 12 CAWSVGGNTIYF
TRBV18 16 CASSPALAGDLGELFF
TRBV6-1 15 CASSRVGGTYNEQFF
TRBV11-2 12 CASGALAYEQYF
TRBV6-1 15 CASSEQSGINYGYTF
TRBV6-1 15 CASSGVGGGTDTQYF
TRBV19 15 CASSLSPTWTVKAFF
TRBV2 14 CATYRGSLRETQYF
TRBV6-1 16 CASSEELGDFPYEQYF